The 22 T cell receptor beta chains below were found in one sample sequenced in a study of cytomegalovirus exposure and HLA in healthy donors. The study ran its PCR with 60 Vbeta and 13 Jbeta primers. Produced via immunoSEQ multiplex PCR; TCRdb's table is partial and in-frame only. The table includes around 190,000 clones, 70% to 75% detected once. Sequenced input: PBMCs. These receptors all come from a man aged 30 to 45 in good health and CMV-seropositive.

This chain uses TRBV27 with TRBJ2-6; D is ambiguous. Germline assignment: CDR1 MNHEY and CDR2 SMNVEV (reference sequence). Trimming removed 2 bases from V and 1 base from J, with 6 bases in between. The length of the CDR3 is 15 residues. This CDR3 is CASSLRVSGANVLTF. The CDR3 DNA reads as TGTGCCAGCAGTTTAAGAGTTTCTGGGGCCAACGTCCTGACTTTC.

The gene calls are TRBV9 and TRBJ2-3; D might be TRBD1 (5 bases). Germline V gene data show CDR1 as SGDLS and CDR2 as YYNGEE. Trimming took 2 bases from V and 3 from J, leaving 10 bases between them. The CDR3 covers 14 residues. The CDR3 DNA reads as TGTGCCAGCAGCGTGGGGCAGGGAACAGATACGCAGTATTTT. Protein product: CASSVGQGTDTQYF. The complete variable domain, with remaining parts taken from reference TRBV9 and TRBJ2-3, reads DSGVTQTPKHLITATGQRVTLRCSPRSGDLSVYWYQQSLDQGLQFLIQYYNGEERAKGNILERFSAQQFPDLHSELNLSSLELGDSALYFCASSVGQGTDTQYFGPGTRLTVL.

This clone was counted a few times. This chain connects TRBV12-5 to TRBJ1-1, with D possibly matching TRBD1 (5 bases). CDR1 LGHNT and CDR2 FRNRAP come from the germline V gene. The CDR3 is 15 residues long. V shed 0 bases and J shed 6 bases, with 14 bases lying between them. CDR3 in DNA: TGTGCTAGTGGTTTGGTAAGGGCAGGGATGGCTGAAGCTTTCTTT. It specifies CASGLVRAGMAEAFF. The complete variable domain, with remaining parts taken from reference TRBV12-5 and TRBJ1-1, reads DARVTQTPRHKVTEMGQEVTMRCQPILGHNTVFWYRQTMMQGLELLAYFRNRAPLDDSGMPKDRFSAEMPDATLATLKIQPSEPRDSAVYFCASGLVRAGMAEAFFGQGTRLTVV.

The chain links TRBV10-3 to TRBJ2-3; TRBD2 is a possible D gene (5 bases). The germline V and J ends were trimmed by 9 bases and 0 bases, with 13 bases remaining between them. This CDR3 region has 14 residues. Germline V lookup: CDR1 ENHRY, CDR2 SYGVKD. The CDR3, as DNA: TGTGCCATGTCGGGCGCGGGTAGCACAGATACGCAGTATTTT. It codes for CAMSGAGSTDTQYF.

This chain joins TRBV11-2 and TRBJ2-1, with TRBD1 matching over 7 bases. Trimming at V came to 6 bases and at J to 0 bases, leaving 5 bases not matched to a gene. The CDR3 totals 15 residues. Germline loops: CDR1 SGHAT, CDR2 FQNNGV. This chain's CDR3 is CASSLQGSSYNEQFF. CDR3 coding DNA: TGTGCCAGCAGTCTACAGGGGAGCTCCTACAATGAGCAGTTCTTC.

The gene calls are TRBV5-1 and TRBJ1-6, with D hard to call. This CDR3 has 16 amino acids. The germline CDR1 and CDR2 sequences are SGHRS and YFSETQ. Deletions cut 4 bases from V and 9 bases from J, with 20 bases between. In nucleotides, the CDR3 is TGCGCCAGCAGCGCGAACCACGGAGTCCCTGGTTCACCCCTCCACTTT. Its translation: CASSANHGVPGSPLHF.

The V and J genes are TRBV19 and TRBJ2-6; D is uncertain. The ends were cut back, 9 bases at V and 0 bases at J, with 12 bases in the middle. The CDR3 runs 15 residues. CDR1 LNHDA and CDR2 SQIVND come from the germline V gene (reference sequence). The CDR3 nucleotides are TGTGCCAGCTGGGCGCTTAGCTCTGGGGCCAACGTCCTGACTTTC. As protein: CASWALSSGANVLTF.

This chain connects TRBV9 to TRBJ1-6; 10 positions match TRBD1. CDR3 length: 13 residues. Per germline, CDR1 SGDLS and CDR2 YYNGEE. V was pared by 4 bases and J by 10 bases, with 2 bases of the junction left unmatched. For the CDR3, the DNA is TGTGCCAGCAGCCCGACAGGGGGCTCACCCCTCCACTTT. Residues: CASSPTGGSPLHF.

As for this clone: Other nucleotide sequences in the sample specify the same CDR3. The CDR3 nucleotides read TGTGCCACCCACGCAGGGGAGAACTCCTACGAGCAGTACTTC. It codes for CATHAGENSYEQYF. The chain uses TRBV10-3 and TRBJ2-7; maybe TRBD1 (6 bases). CDR1 and CDR2 (germline): ENHRY, SYGVKD. With 10 bases removed from V and 0 bases from J, the gap between germline ends came to 16 bases. CDR3 size: 14 residues.

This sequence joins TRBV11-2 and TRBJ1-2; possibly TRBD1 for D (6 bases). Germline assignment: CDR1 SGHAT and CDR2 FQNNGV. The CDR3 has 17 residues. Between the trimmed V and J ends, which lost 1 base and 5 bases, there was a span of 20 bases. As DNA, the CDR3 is TGTGCCAGCAGCTTAGGGGACATTGGGGAAGGAACTTATGGCTACACCTTC. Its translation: CASSLGDIGEGTYGYTF.

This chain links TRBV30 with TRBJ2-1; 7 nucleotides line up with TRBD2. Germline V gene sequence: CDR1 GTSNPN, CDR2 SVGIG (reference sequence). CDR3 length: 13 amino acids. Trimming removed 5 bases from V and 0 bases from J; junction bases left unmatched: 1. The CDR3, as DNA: TGTGCCTGGGGACTAGACTCCTACAATGAGCAGTTCTTC. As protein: CAWGLDSYNEQFF.

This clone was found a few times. The CDR3 nucleotides are TGTGCCAGCAAATCGGTAGCGGGCGGGGCCAACGTCCTGACTTTC. It yields the protein CASKSVAGGANVLTF. The V and J genes are TRBV27 and TRBJ2-6; 7 bases match TRBD2. Unmatched junction bases numbered 7, after V lost 7 bases and J lost 4 bases. Germline V gene sequence: CDR1 MNHEY, CDR2 SMNVEV (reference sequence). The CDR3 length is 15 residues.

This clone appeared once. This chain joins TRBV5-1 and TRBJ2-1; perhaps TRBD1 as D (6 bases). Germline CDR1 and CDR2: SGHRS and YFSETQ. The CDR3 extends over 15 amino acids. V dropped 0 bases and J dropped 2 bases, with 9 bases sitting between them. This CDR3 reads CASSLVTGTYNEQFF. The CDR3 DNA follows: TGCGCCAGCAGCTTGGTCACAGGGACCTACAATGAGCAGTTCTTC.

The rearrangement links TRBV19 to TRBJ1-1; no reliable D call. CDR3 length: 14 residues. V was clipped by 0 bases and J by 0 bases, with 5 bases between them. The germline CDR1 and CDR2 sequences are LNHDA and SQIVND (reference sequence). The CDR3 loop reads CASSIEFMNTEAFF. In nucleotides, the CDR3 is TGTGCCAGTAGTATAGAGTTCATGAACACTGAAGCTTTCTTT. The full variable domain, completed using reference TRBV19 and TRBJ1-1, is DGGITQSPKYLFRKEGQNVTLSCEQNLNHDAMYWYRQDPGQGLRLIYYSQIVNDFQKGDIAEGYSVSREKKESFPLTVTSAQKNPTAFYLCASSIEFMNTEAFFGQGTRLTVV.

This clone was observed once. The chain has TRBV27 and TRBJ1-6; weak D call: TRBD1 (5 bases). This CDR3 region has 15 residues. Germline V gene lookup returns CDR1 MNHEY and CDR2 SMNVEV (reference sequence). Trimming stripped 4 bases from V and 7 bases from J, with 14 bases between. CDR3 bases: TGTGCCAGCAGTTGGGGCAGGGCGGTGAATTCACCCCTCCACTTT. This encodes CASSWGRAVNSPLHF.

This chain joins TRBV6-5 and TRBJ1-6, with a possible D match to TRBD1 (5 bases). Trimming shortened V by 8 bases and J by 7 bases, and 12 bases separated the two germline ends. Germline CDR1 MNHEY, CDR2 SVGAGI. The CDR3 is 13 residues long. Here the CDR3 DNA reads TGTGCCAGCTTCCCGGGGGGGAATTCACCCCTCCACTTT. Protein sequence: CASFPGGNSPLHF.

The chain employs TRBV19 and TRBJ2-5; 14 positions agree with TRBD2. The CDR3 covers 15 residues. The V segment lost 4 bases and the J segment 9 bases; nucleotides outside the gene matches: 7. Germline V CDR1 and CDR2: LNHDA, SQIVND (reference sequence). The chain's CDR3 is CASSTGLAGGLAQYF. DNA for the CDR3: TGTGCCAGTAGTACCGGACTAGCGGGAGGATTGGCCCAGTACTTC.

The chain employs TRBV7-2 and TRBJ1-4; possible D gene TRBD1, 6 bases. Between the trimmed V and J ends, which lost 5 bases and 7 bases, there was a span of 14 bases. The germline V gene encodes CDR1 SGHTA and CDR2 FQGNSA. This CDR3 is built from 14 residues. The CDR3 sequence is CASSLDRFSEKLFF. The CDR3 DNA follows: TGTGCCAGCAGCCTTGACAGGTTCAGTGAAAAACTGTTTTTT.

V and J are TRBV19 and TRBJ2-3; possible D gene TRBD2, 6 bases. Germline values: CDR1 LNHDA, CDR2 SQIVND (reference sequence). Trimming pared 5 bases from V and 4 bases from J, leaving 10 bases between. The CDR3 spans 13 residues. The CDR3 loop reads CASSVGLSDTQYF. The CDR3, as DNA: TGTGCCAGTAGTGTGGGACTTTCAGATACGCAGTATTTT.

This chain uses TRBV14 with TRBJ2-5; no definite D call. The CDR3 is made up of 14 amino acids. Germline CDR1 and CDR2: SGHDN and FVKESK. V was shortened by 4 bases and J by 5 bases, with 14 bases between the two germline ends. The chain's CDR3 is CASSPLESLETQYF. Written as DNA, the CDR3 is TGTGCCAGCAGCCCCCTTGAGTCCCTGGAGACCCAGTACTTC.

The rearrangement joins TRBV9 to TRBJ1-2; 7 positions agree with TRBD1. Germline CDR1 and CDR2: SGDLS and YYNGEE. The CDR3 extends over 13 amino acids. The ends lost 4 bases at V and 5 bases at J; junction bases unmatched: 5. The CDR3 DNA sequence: TGTGCCAGCAGCCCGGGGACAGCTTATGGCTACACCTTC. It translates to CASSPGTAYGYTF.

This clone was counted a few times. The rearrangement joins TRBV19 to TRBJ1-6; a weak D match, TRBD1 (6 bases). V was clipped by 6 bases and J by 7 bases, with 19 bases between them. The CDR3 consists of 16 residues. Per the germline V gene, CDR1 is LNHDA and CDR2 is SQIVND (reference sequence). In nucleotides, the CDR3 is TGTGCCAGTAGCCGACCCCTACAGGGTGTGAATTCACCCCTCCACTTT. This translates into CASSRPLQGVNSPLHF.